Described below is a single T cell receptor (beta chain) sequence and its context. One base away lies a much larger clone, so this may be a sequencing read error. The data belong to a study of Graves' ophthalmopathy and Graves' hyperthyroidism. This CDR3 region has 15 residues. Amplified TCR beta CDR3 regions were obtained using RNA transcripts as template. First-round RT-PCR with HTBI primers preceded a second-round multiplex PCR. From the multiplex PCR reads, TCRdb called clonotypes with MiXCR, one entry per CDR3 protein. The repertoire includes some 1.1 million distinct CDR3 sequences, about two fifths of them detected once, and over 8.5% sits in the top ten. The study excluded patients with other autoimmune diseases, uncontrolled infections, pregnancy or lactation.

The genes are TRBV12-3 or TRBV12-4 and TRBJ1-6; TRBD1 matches at 9 bases. Source material: peripheral blood or thyroid tissue (not recorded which). The receptor's source is an adult man with Graves' hyperthyroidism. The CDR3 DNA sequence: TGTGCCAGCCGTTTAACTGACAGGGGGAATTCACCCCTCCACTTT. Translated: CASRLTDRGNSPLHF.